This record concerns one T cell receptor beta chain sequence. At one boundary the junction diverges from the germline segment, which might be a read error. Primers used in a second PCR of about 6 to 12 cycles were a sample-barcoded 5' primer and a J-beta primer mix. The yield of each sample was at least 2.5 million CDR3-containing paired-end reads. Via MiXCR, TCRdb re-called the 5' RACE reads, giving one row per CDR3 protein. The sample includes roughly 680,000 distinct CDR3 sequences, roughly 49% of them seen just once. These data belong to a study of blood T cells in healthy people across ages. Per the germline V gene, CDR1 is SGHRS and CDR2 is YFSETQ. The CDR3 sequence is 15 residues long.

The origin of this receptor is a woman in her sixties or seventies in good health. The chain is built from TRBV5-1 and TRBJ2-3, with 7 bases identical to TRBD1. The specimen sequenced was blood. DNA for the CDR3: TGCGCCAGCAGCTTAGGGGTCAGATGGACAGGTACGCAGTATTTT. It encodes CASSLGVRWTGTQYF. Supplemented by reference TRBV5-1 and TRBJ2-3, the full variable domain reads KAGVTQTPRYLIKTRGQQVTLSCSPISGHRSVSWYQQTPGQGLQFLFEYFSETQRNKGNFPGRFSGRQFSNSRSEMNVSTLELGDSALYLCASSLGVRWTGTQYFGPGTRLTVL.